The sample holds one count of the clone carrying this T cell receptor (beta chain). Survey-level immunoSEQ sequencing profiled the TCR beta repertoire. Produced via immunoSEQ multiplex PCR; TCRdb's table is partial and in-frame only. The table includes some 70,000 clones, around 95% detected once. The CDR3 sequence is 14 residues long. The V and J ends lost 5 bases and 2 bases respectively, with 9 bases between them. CDR1 SGHTA and CDR2 FQGNSA come from the germline V gene. This chain joins TRBV7-2 and TRBJ2-2; no clear D. This TCR came from a man in his forties or fifties with rheumatoid arthritis. The sample consisted of PBMCs. CDR3 sequence (DNA): TGTGCCAGCAGCCCAACTACCAACACCGGGGAGCTGTTTTTT. Translated, it gives CASSPTTNTGELFF.